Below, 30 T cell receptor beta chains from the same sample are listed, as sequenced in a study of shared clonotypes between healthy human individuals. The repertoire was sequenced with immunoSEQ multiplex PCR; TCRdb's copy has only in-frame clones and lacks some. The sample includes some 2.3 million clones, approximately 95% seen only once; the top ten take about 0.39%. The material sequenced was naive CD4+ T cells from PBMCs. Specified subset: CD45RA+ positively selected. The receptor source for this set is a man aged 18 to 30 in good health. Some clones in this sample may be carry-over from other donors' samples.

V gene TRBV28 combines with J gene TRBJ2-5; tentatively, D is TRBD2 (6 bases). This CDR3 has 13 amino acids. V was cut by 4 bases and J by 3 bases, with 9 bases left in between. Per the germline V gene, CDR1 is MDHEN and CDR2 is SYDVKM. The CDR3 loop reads CASSSWREETQYF. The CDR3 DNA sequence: TGTGCCAGCAGTTCATGGAGGGAAGAGACCCAGTACTTC.

The CDR3 spells CASRLDRGGDYGYTF. For the CDR3, the DNA is TGTGCCAGCAGACTAGACAGGGGCGGCGACTATGGCTACACCTTC. The chain joins TRBV6-5 to TRBJ1-2; 8 bases align to TRBD1. V gave up 6 bases and J gave up 3 bases; unmatched junction bases: 9. Germline CDR1 and CDR2: MNHEY and SVGAGI. CDR3 length equals 15 residues.

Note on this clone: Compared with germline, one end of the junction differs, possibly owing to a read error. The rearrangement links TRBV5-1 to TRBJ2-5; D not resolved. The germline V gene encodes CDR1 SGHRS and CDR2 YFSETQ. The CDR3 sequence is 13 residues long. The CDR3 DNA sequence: TGCGCCAGCAGATTGGGGTCGGCGGAGACCCAGTACTTC. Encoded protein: CASRLGSAETQYF.

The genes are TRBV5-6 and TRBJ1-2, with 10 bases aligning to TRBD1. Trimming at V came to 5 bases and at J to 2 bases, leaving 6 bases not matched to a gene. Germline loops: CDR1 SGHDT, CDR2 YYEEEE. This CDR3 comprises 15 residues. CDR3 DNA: TGTGCCAGCAGAGCTTGGGGACAGGGGAACTATGGCTACACCTTC. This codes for CASRAWGQGNYGYTF. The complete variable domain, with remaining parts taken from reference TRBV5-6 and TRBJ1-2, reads DAGVTQSPTHLIKTRGQQVTLRCSPKSGHDTVSWYQQALGQGPQFIFQYYEEEERQRGNFPDRFSGHQFPNYSSELNVNALLLGDSALYLCASRAWGQGNYGYTFGSGTRLTVV.

CDR3 DNA: TGCAGCGCCGCGACCGACAGGGGGGAGACCCAGTACTTC. Amino acid sequence: CSAATDRGETQYF. The chain employs TRBV29-1 and TRBJ2-5, with 9 bases lining up with TRBD1. The CDR3 runs 13 residues. From germline, CDR1 is SQVTM and CDR2 ANQGSEA. V shed 7 bases and J 5 bases; nucleotides not matched to a gene: 8.

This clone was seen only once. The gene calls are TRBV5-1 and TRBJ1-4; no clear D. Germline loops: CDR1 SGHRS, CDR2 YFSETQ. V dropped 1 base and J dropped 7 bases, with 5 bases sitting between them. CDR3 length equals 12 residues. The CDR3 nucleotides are TGCGCCAGCAGCTTGAATTTTGAAAAACTGTTTTTT. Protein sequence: CASSLNFEKLFF. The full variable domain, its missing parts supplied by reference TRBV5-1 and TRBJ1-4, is KAGVTQTPRYLIKTRGQQVTLSCSPISGHRSVSWYQQTPGQGLQFLFEYFSETQRNKGNFPGRFSGRQFSNSRSEMNVSTLELGDSALYLCASSLNFEKLFFGSGTQLSVL.

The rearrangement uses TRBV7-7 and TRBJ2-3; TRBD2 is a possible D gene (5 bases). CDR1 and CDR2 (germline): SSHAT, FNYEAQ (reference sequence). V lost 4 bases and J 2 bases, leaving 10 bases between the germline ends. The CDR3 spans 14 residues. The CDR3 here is CASSSERTTDTQYF. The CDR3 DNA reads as TGTGCCAGCAGCTCGGAGCGGACCACAGATACGCAGTATTTT.

The CDR3, as DNA: TGTGCCAGCAGTGGTAGCTCTGGGGCCAACGTCCTGACTTTC. Translated, it gives CASSGSSGANVLTF. The V gene is TRBV7-3, the J gene TRBJ2-6; D remains ambiguous. Per the germline V gene, CDR1 is SGHTA and CDR2 is FQGTGA. This CDR3 has 14 amino acids. Trimming removed 6 bases from V and 0 bases from J, with 6 bases in between.

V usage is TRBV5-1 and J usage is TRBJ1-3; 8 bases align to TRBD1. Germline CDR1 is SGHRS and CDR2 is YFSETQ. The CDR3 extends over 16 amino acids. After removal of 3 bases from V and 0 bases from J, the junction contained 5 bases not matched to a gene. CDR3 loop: CASSWAQGGSGNTIYF. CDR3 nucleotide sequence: TGCGCCAGCAGCTGGGCACAGGGGGGCTCTGGAAACACCATATATTTT.

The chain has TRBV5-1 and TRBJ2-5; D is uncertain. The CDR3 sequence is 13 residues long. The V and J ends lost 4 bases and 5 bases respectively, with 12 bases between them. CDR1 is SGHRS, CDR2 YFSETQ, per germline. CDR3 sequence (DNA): TGCGCCAGCAGCGGAGAAGGTCGGGAGACCCAGTACTTC. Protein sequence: CASSGEGRETQYF.

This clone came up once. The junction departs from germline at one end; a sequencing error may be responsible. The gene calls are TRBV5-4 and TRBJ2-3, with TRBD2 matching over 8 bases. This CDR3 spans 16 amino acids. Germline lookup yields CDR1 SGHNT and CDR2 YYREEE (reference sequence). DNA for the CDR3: TGTGCCAGCAGCTCCGCAGAGCGGGAGCTCACAAATACGCAGTATTTT. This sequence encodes CASSSAERELTNTQYF.

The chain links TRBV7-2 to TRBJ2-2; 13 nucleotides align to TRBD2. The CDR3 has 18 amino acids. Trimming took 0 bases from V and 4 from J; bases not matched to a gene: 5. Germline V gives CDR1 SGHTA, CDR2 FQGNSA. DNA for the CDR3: TGTGCCAGCAGCTTAGCGCGGGGACTAGCGGGGTCCACCGGGGAGCTGTTTTTT. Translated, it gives CASSLARGLAGSTGELFF.

The CDR3, as DNA: TGTGCCAGCAGCCCTTCGGACCTAAGGGCAACTGAAGCTTTCTTT. Translating gives CASSPSDLRATEAFF. The chain joins TRBV28 to TRBJ1-1; D remains unclear. The CDR3 is 15 amino acids. Trimming removed 6 bases from V and 5 bases from J, with 19 bases in between. Germline CDR1 reads MDHEN; CDR2 reads SYDVKM. The full variable domain, with the rest looked up from reference TRBV28 and TRBJ1-1, is DVKVTQSSRYLVKRTGEKVFLECVQDMDHENMFWYRQDPGLGLRLIYFSYDVKMKEKGDIPEGYSVSREKKERFSLILESASTNQTSMYLCASSPSDLRATEAFFGQGTRLTVV.

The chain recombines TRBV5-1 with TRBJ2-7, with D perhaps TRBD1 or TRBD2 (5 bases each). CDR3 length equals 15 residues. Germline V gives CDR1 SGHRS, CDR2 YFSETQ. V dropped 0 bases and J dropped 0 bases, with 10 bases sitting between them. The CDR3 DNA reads TGCGCCAGCAGCTTGGGGTTGGGGGTCTCCTACGAGCAGTACTTC. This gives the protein CASSLGLGVSYEQYF. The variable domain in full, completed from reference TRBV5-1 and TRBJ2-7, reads KAGVTQTPRYLIKTRGQQVTLSCSPISGHRSVSWYQQTPGQGLQFLFEYFSETQRNKGNFPGRFSGRQFSNSRSEMNVSTLELGDSALYLCASSLGLGVSYEQYFGPGTRLTVT.

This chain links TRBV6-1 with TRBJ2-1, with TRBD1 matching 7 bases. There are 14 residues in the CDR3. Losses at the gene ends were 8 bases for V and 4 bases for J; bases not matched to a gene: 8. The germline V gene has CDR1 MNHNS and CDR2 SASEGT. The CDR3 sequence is CASLRQGTYNEQFF. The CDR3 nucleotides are TGTGCCAGCCTCCGACAGGGAACGTACAATGAGCAGTTCTTC.

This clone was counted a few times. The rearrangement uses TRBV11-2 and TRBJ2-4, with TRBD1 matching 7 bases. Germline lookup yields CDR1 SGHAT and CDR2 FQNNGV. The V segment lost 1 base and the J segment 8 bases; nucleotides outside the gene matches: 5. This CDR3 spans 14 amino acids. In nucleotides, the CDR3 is TGTGCCAGCAGCTTAGTCGCAGGGGGAGACATTCAGTACTTC. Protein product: CASSLVAGGDIQYF.

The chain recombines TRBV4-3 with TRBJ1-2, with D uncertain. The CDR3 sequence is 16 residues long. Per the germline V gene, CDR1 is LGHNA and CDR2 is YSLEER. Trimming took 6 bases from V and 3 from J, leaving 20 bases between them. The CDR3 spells CASSYSWGGLDYGYTF. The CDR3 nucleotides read TGCGCCAGCAGTTACTCTTGGGGAGGGCTGGACTATGGCTACACCTTC.

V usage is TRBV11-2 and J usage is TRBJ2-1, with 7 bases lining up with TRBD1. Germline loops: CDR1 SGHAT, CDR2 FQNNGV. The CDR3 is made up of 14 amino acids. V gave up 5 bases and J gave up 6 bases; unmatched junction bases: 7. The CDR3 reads CASSTDRVGNEQFF. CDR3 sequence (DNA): TGTGCCAGCAGCACAGACAGGGTCGGCAATGAGCAGTTCTTC.

Here the CDR3 DNA reads TGCGCCAGCAGCCTCGTCGGGGGCCGGGGCGAGCAGTACTTC. Residues: CASSLVGGRGEQYF. The chain joins TRBV4-1 to TRBJ2-7; the D gene could be TRBD1 or TRBD2 (6 bases each). From germline, CDR1 is MGHRA and CDR2 YSYEKL. The CDR3 is 14 amino acids. Trimming left V 4 bases short and J 6 bases short, with 16 bases between.

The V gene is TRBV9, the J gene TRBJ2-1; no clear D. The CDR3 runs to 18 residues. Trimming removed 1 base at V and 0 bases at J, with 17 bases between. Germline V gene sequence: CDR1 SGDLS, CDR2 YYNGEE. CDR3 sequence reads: CASSVPVRGRNSYNEQFF. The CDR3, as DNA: TGTGCCAGCAGCGTACCTGTCCGCGGCAGAAACTCCTACAATGAGCAGTTCTTC.

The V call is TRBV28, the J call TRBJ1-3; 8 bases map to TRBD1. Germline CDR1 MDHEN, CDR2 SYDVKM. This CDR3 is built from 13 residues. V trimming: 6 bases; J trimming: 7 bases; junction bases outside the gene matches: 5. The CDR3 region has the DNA TGTGCCAGCAGGCAGACAGGGGACAACACCATATATTTT. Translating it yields CASRQTGDNTIYF.

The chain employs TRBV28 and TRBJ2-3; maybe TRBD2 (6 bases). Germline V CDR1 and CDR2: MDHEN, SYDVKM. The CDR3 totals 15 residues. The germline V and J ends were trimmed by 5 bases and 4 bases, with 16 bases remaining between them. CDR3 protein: CASSSPGSGSDTQYF. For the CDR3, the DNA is TGTGCCAGCAGTAGCCCGGGGAGCGGGTCAGATACGCAGTATTTT.

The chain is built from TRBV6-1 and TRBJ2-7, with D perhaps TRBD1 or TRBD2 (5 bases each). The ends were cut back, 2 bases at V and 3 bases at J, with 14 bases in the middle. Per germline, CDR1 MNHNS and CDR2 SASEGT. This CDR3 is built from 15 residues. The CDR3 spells CASSESRDGIYEQYF. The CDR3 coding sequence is TGTGCCAGCAGTGAATCTCGGGACGGGATCTACGAGCAGTACTTC.

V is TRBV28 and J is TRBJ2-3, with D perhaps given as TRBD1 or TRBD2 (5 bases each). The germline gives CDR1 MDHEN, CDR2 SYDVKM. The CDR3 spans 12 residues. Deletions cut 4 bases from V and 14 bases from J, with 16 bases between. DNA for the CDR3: TGTGCCAGCAGTTCCCAACCGGGACGGGTGTATTTT. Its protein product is CASSSQPGRVYF.

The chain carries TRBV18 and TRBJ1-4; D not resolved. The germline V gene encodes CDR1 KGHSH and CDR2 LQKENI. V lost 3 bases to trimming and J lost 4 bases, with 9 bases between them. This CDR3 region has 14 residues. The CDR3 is CASSPGGSNEKLFF. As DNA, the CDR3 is TGTGCCAGCTCACCGGGAGGAAGTAATGAAAAACTGTTTTTT.

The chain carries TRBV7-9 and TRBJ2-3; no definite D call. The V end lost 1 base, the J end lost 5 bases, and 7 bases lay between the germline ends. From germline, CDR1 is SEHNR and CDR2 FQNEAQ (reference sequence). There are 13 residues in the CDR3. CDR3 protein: CASSLGGLDTQYF. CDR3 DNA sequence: TGTGCCAGCAGCTTAGGAGGTTTAGATACGCAGTATTTT.

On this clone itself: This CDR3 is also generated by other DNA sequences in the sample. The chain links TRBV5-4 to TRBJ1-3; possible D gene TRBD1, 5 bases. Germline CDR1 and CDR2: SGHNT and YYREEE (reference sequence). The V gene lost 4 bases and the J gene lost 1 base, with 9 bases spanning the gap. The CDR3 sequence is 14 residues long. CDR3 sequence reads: CASSPGTSGNTIYF. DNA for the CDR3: TGTGCCAGCAGCCCCGGGACGTCTGGAAACACCATATATTTT.

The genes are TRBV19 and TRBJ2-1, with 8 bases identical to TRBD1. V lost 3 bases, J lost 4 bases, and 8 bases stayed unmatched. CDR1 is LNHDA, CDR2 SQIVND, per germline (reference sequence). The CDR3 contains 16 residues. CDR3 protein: CASSITQGAKYNEQFF. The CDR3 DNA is TGTGCCAGTAGTATTACGCAGGGGGCAAAGTACAATGAGCAGTTCTTC.

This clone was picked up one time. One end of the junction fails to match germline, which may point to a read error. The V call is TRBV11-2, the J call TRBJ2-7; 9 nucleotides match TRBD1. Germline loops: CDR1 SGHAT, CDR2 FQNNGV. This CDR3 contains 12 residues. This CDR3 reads CAGSPTDRGGYF. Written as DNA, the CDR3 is TGTGCCGGCAGCCCTACGGACAGGGGAGGGTACTTC.

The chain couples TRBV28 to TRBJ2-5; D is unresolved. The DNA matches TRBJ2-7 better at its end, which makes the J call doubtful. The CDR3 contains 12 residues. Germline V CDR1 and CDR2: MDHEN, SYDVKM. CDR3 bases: TGTGCCAGCAGCCCTAGGACCTACGAGCAGTACTTC. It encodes CASSPRTYEQYF.